This is a list of T cell receptor beta chains from one sample in a study of blood T cells in healthy people across ages. TCRdb re-derived calls from the 5' RACE reads in MiXCR, one entry per CDR3 protein. The sample records roughly 680,000 distinct CDR3 sequences, more than 45% being singletons. The source material was blood. Source of these receptors: an elderly woman in good health. Each CDR3 is given without its conserved first and last residue. D genes are given only for firm matches. Some rows have no size entry. The others give once, few or many, or a class for an expanded clone.

v_call: TRBV5-1; cdr3_length: 15; j_call: TRBJ1-4; d_call: NA; clone_size: few; cdr3_aa: ASSPHSGGATNGKLF
v_call: TRBV12-5; cdr3_length: 16; j_call: TRBJ2-1; d_call: TRBD1; clone_size: NA; cdr3_aa: ASGLVLTGFGQYNEQF
v_call: TRBV5-1; cdr3_length: 13; j_call: TRBJ2-6; d_call: NA; clone_size: NA; cdr3_aa: ASSWTVSGANVLT
v_call: TRBV6-2/TRBV6-3; cdr3_length: 13; j_call: TRBJ2-5; d_call: NA; clone_size: NA; cdr3_aa: ASGLSRGRFETQY
v_call: TRBV4-2; cdr3_length: 17; j_call: TRBJ1-3; d_call: TRBD1; clone_size: NA; cdr3_aa: ASSQSSWTGGSKGNTIY
v_call: TRBV12-3/TRBV12-4; cdr3_length: 11; j_call: TRBJ1-2; d_call: NA; clone_size: NA; cdr3_aa: ASSLSTGYGYT
v_call: TRBV13; cdr3_length: 13; j_call: TRBJ2-5; d_call: NA; clone_size: NA; cdr3_aa: ASSLVGSSGETQY
v_call: TRBV5-1; cdr3_length: 13; j_call: TRBJ2-2; d_call: TRBD1; clone_size: few; cdr3_aa: ASSLPQGAFGELF
v_call: TRBV6-2/TRBV6-3; cdr3_length: 13; j_call: TRBJ2-5; d_call: TRBD1; clone_size: NA; cdr3_aa: ASSSSTGGIETQY
v_call: TRBV5-1; cdr3_length: 14; j_call: TRBJ2-1; d_call: TRBD2; clone_size: NA; cdr3_aa: ASSFGDSGRYDEQF
v_call: TRBV7-8; cdr3_length: 10; j_call: TRBJ1-4; d_call: NA; clone_size: NA; cdr3_aa: ASSLLDKRLF
v_call: TRBV20-1; cdr3_length: 13; j_call: TRBJ2-7; d_call: TRBD2; clone_size: NA; cdr3_aa: SARDSGGSSYEQY
v_call: TRBV10-3; cdr3_length: 11; j_call: TRBJ1-1; d_call: NA; clone_size: NA; cdr3_aa: AISELGRAEAF
v_call: TRBV5-1; cdr3_length: 12; j_call: TRBJ1-2; d_call: NA; clone_size: NA; cdr3_aa: ASSPIPFGGGYT
v_call: TRBV7-2; cdr3_length: 12; j_call: TRBJ2-5; d_call: NA; clone_size: NA; cdr3_aa: ASSFGRSGETQY
v_call: TRBV27; cdr3_length: 13; j_call: TRBJ2-5; d_call: TRBD2; clone_size: many; cdr3_aa: ASSLKRERTETQY
v_call: TRBV20-1; cdr3_length: 13; j_call: TRBJ1-3; d_call: NA; clone_size: NA; cdr3_aa: SASRGAISGNAIY
v_call: TRBV11-3; cdr3_length: 14; j_call: TRBJ2-1; d_call: TRBD2; clone_size: once; cdr3_aa: AGSLVLAGGFNEQF
v_call: TRBV2; cdr3_length: 12; j_call: TRBJ2-5; d_call: TRBD2; clone_size: many; cdr3_aa: ASSERGTSGRKY
v_call: TRBV21-1; cdr3_length: 12; j_call: TRBJ1-2; d_call: NA; clone_size: NA; cdr3_aa: ASSKGGWVRGYT
v_call: TRBV12-3/TRBV12-4; cdr3_length: 13; j_call: TRBJ2-2; d_call: TRBD2; clone_size: few; cdr3_aa: ASRTTSGGPGELF
v_call: TRBV7-8; cdr3_length: 12; j_call: TRBJ2-7; d_call: NA; clone_size: many; cdr3_aa: ASSREGSSYEQY
v_call: TRBV27; cdr3_length: 11; j_call: TRBJ1-6; d_call: NA; clone_size: NA; cdr3_aa: ASRSGVGSPLH
v_call: TRBV7-2; cdr3_length: 12; j_call: TRBJ1-2; d_call: TRBD1; clone_size: NA; cdr3_aa: ASGFGQGSYGYT
v_call: TRBV7-2; cdr3_length: 12; j_call: TRBJ2-3; d_call: NA; clone_size: NA; cdr3_aa: ASNPSKPTDTQY
v_call: TRBV7-9; cdr3_length: 10; j_call: TRBJ2-1; d_call: NA; clone_size: many; cdr3_aa: ASTVLSGEQF
v_call: TRBV13; cdr3_length: 12; j_call: TRBJ1-1; d_call: NA; clone_size: NA; cdr3_aa: ASSDTGMRTEAF
v_call: TRBV12-3/TRBV12-4; cdr3_length: 11; j_call: TRBJ1-4; d_call: NA; clone_size: NA; cdr3_aa: VRQETVLVKLF
v_call: TRBV15; cdr3_length: 14; j_call: TRBJ1-6; d_call: NA; clone_size: many; cdr3_aa: ATSRDRQAYNSPLH
v_call: TRBV18; cdr3_length: 14; j_call: TRBJ2-5; d_call: TRBD2; clone_size: few; cdr3_aa: ASSRGTSGKIDEQY
v_call: TRBV5-1; cdr3_length: 13; j_call: TRBJ2-2; d_call: NA; clone_size: NA; cdr3_aa: ASSLAIRGTGELF
v_call: TRBV7-9; cdr3_length: 12; j_call: TRBJ1-2; d_call: NA; clone_size: many; cdr3_aa: ASSLGSQSHGYT
v_call: TRBV12-3/TRBV12-4; cdr3_length: 16; j_call: TRBJ2-5; d_call: TRBD2; clone_size: NA; cdr3_aa: ASSLEASGGLQQETQY
v_call: TRBV28; cdr3_length: 13; j_call: TRBJ2-1; d_call: TRBD2; clone_size: many; cdr3_aa: ASTTGTSGSNEQF
v_call: TRBV5-1; cdr3_length: 13; j_call: TRBJ1-2; d_call: NA; clone_size: many; cdr3_aa: ASSPGTGNIYGYT
v_call: TRBV5-1; cdr3_length: 16; j_call: TRBJ1-2; d_call: TRBD1; clone_size: few; cdr3_aa: ASSRVAGTERGNYGYT
v_call: TRBV5-1; cdr3_length: 12; j_call: TRBJ1-2; d_call: NA; clone_size: NA; cdr3_aa: ASSFLDSNYGYT
v_call: TRBV27; cdr3_length: 11; j_call: TRBJ1-5; d_call: NA; clone_size: many; cdr3_aa: ASSLGGGQPQH
v_call: TRBV11-1; cdr3_length: 20; j_call: TRBJ1-4; d_call: TRBD1; clone_size: NA; cdr3_aa: ASSLRTGIRLRGESTNEKLF
v_call: TRBV21-1; cdr3_length: 16; j_call: TRBJ2-7; d_call: NA; clone_size: few; cdr3_aa: ASSKADRNIPDAYEQY
v_call: TRBV29-1; cdr3_length: 10; j_call: TRBJ2-3; d_call: NA; clone_size: NA; cdr3_aa: SVVPSTDTQY
v_call: TRBV12-3/TRBV12-4; cdr3_length: 13; j_call: TRBJ2-5; d_call: NA; clone_size: NA; cdr3_aa: ASRPDTEPRETQY
v_call: TRBV5-1; cdr3_length: 11; j_call: TRBJ1-2; d_call: TRBD1; clone_size: NA; cdr3_aa: ASSVDRAGGYT
v_call: TRBV3-1; cdr3_length: 17; j_call: TRBJ2-1; d_call: TRBD2; clone_size: NA; cdr3_aa: ASSQGDPRLAGVRNEQF
v_call: TRBV29-1; cdr3_length: 10; j_call: TRBJ2-5; d_call: TRBD1; clone_size: NA; cdr3_aa: SLHDRVKTQY
v_call: TRBV11-2; cdr3_length: 15; j_call: TRBJ2-1; d_call: NA; clone_size: NA; cdr3_aa: ASSLVGGGLAGGEQF
v_call: TRBV18; cdr3_length: 12; j_call: TRBJ2-7; d_call: NA; clone_size: few; cdr3_aa: ASSLSDSSYEQY
v_call: TRBV20-1; cdr3_length: 12; j_call: TRBJ2-4; d_call: NA; clone_size: NA; cdr3_aa: SASPMGPKNIQY
v_call: TRBV6-6; cdr3_length: 12; j_call: TRBJ1-1; d_call: TRBD1; clone_size: NA; cdr3_aa: ASRDGTGNTEAF
v_call: TRBV7-9; cdr3_length: 11; j_call: TRBJ2-3; d_call: NA; clone_size: NA; cdr3_aa: ASSSAGADTQY
v_call: TRBV7-9; cdr3_length: 14; j_call: TRBJ1-2; d_call: NA; clone_size: NA; cdr3_aa: ASSLPSMGVSYGYT
v_call: TRBV18; cdr3_length: 10; j_call: TRBJ1-1; d_call: NA; clone_size: NA; cdr3_aa: ASSAGRSEAF
v_call: TRBV20-1; cdr3_length: 14; j_call: TRBJ2-6; d_call: TRBD1; clone_size: once; cdr3_aa: SARWTGLTGANVLT
v_call: TRBV4-1; cdr3_length: 14; j_call: TRBJ1-2; d_call: TRBD1; clone_size: many; cdr3_aa: ASSQATSTGGYGYT
v_call: TRBV20-1; cdr3_length: 16; j_call: TRBJ1-5; d_call: TRBD1; clone_size: few; cdr3_aa: SVRDPGTEFYSNQPQH